This TCR beta chain comes out of a study of CD8+ T cells in alopecia areata. Study-wide background: Those patients who were treated received oral tofacitinib, which was given at 5 to 10 mg twice daily for moderate-to-severe alopecia areata. The tofacitinib course ran for 6 to 18 months and was followed by 6 months off drug.

General observations from the study: Scalp clonality dropped significantly under tofacitinib, as did expanded CD8+ top-100 clones.

Sample treatment: oral pan-JAK inhibitor, 5-10 mg twice daily. Those with alopecia areata gave lesional scalp punch biopsies and peripheral blood. TCR sequencing used cDNA made by reverse transcription of extracted RNA. Some clones are missing from TCRdb's copy, which holds only in-frame ones; the method was immunoSEQ multiplex PCR. The repertoire consists of around 110,000 clones, with about four fifths occurring once and the leading ten covering over 20%. A word on this clone: Its antigen is not known.

V shed 4 bases and J shed 4 bases, with 23 bases lying between them. This CDR3 spans 17 amino acids. CDR1 is SGHDT and CDR2 is YYEEEE in the germline V gene. The input for sequencing was CD8+ T cells sorted from blood, taken at week 24, from a patient treated with tofacitinib. This rearrangement joins TRBV5-6 to TRBJ2-5; either TRBD1 or TRBD2 may fit D (6 bases each). This receptor was obtained from a human donor with alopecia areata. The CDR3: CASSPPTGAGGRETQYF. CDR3 DNA: TGTGCCAGCAGCCCACCGACGGGGGCAGGTGGTAGAGAGACCCAGTACTTC.